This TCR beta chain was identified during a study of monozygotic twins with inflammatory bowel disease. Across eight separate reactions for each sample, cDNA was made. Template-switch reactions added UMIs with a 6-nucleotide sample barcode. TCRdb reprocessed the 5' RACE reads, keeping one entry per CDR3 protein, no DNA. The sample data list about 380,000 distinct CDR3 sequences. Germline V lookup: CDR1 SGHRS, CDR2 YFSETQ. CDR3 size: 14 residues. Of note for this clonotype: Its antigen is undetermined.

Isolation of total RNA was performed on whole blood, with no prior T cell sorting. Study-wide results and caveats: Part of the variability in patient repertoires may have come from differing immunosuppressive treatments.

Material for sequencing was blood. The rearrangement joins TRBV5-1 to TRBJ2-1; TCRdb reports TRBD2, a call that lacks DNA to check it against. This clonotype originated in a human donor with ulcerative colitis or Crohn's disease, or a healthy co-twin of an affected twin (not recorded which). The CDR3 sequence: CASSPIAGGSEQFF. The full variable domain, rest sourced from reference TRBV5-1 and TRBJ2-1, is KAGVTQTPRYLIKTRGQQVTLSCSPISGHRSVSWYQQTPGQGLQFLFEYFSETQRNKGNFPGRFSGRQFSNSRSEMNVSTLELGDSALYLCASSPIAGGSEQFFGPGTRLTVL.